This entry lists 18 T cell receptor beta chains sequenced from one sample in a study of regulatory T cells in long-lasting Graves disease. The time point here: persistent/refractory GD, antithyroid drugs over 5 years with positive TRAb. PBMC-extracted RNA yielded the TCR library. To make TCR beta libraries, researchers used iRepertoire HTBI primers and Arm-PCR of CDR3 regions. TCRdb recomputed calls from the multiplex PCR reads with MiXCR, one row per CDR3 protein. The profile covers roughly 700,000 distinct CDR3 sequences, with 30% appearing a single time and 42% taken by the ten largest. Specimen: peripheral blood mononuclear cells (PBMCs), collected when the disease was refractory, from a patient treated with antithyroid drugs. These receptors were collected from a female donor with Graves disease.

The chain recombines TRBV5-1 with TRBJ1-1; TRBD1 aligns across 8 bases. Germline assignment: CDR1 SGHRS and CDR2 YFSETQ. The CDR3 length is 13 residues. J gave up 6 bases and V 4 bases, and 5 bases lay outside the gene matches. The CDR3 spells CASSTRGRSEAFF. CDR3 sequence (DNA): TGCGCCAGCAGCACCAGGGGGCGGTCTGAAGCTTTCTTT.

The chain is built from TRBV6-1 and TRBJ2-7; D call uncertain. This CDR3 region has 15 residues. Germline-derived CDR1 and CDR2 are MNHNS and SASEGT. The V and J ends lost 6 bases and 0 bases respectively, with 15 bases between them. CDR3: CASRGTSLSSYEQYF. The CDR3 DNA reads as TGTGCCAGCAGGGGCACCTCGTTAAGCTCCTACGAGCAGTACTTC.

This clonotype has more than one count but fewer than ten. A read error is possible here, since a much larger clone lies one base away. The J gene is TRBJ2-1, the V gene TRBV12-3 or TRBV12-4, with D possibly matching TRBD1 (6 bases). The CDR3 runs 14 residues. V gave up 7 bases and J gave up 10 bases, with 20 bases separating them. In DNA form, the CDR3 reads TGTGCCAGCACCATCTCCAGGGGAAGGAACGAGCAGTTCTTC. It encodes CASTISRGRNEQFF.

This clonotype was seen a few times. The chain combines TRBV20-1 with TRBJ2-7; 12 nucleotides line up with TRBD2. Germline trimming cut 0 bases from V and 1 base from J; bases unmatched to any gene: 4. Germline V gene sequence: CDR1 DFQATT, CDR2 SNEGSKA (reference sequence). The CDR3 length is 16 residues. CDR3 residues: CSARDPGLAGSYEQYF. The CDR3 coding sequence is TGCAGTGCTAGAGATCCTGGACTAGCGGGGTCCTACGAGCAGTACTTC.

CDR3 residues: CASRPSRTSGIAYEQYF. In nucleotides, the CDR3 is TGTGCCAGCAGACCCTCACGGACTAGCGGGATAGCCTACGAGCAGTACTTC. The chain couples TRBV3-1 to TRBJ2-7, with 12 bases fitting TRBD2. Germline V gene data show CDR1 as LGHDT and CDR2 as YNNKEL (reference sequence). The CDR3 runs to 17 residues. J lost 2 bases, V lost 6 bases, and 11 bases had no gene match.

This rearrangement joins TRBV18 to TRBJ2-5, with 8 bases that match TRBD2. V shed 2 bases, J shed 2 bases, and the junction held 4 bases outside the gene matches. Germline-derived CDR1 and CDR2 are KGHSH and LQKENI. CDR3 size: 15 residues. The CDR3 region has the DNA TGTGCCAGCTCACCATTTAGCGGGATTCAAGAGACCCAGTACTTC. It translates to CASSPFSGIQETQYF.

CDR3 sequence: CASSLDGFSGANVLTF. CDR3 coding DNA: TGTGCCAGCAGCTTGGACGGGTTCTCTGGGGCCAACGTCCTGACTTTC. The chain is built from TRBV5-5 and TRBJ2-6; D call uncertain. The CDR3 length is 16 residues. V lost 0 bases and J 0 bases, leaving 7 bases between the germline ends. Germline V gene sequence: CDR1 SGHKS, CDR2 YYEKEE (reference sequence).

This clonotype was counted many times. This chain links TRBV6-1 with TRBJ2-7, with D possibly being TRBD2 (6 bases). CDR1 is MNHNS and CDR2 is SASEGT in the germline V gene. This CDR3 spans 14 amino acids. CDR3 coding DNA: TGTGCTCGGACGGGCGGGAAGGCATCCTACGAGCAGTACTTC. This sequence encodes CARTGGKASYEQYF.

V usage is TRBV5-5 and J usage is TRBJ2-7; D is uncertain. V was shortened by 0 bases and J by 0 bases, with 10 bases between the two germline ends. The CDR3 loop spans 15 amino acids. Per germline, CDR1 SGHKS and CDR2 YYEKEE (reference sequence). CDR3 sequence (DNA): TGTGCCAGCAGCTTGGTTCAAGGGTTCTCCTACGAGCAGTACTTC. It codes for CASSLVQGFSYEQYF.

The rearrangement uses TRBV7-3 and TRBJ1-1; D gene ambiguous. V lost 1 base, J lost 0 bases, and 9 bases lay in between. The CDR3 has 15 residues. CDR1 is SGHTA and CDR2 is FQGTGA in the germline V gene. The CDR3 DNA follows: TGTGCCAGCAGCTTAATACGGGGTATGAACACTGAAGCTTTCTTT. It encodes CASSLIRGMNTEAFF.

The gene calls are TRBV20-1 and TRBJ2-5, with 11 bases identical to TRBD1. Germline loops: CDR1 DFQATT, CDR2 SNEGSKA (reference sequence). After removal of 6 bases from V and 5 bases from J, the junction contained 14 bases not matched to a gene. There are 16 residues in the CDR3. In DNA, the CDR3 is TGCAGTGCAGCTAGGGTGGACAGGGGGCGGGATGAGACCCAGTACTTC. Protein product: CSAARVDRGRDETQYF.

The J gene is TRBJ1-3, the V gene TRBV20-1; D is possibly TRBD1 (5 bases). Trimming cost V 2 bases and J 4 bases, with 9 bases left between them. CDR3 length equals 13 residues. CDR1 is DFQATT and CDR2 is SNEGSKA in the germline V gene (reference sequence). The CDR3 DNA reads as TGCAGTGCTAGACAGGGAGGGGGAAACACCATATATTTT. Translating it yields CSARQGGGNTIYF.

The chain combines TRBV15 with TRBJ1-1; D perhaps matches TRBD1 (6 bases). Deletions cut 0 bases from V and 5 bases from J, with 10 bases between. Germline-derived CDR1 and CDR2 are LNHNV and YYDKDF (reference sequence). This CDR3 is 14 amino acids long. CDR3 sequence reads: CATSRDQGQTEAFF. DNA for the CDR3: TGTGCCACCAGCAGAGATCAGGGGCAAACTGAAGCTTTCTTT.

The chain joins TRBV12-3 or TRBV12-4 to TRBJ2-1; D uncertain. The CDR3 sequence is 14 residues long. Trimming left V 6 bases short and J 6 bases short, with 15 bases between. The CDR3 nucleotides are TGTGCCAGCAGCCCCCCAACTTTCTCCAATGAGCAGTTCTTC. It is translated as CASSPPTFSNEQFF.

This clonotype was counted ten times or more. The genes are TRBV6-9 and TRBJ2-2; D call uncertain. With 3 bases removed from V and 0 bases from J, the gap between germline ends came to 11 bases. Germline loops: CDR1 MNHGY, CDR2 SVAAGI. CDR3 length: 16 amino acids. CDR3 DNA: TGTGCCAGCAGTTACGTGTTTGGGACGAACACCGGGGAGCTGTTTTTT. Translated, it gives CASSYVFGTNTGELFF.

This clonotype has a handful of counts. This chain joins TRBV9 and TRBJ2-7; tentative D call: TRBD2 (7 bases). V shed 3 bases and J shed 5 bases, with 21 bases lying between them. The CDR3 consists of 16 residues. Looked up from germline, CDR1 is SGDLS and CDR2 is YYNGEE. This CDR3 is CASSAGGTGFGDEQYF. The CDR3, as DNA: TGTGCCAGCAGCGCGGGGGGTACAGGGTTTGGTGACGAGCAGTACTTC.

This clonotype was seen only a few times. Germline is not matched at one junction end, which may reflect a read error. The CDR3 region has the DNA TGTGCCCGCAGCGTCATTGGACCAGAAGCTTTCTTT. This encodes CARSVIGPEAFF. The chain uses TRBV7-9 and TRBJ1-1; D gene uncertain. The CDR3 is made up of 12 amino acids. Germline V lookup: CDR1 SEHNR, CDR2 FQNEAQ (reference sequence).

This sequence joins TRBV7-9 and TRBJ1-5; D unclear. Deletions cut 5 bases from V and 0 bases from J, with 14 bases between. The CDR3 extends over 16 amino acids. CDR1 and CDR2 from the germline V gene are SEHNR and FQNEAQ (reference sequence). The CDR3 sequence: CASSPGSSSSNQPQHF. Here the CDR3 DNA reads TGTGCCAGCAGCCCCGGATCGTCTAGTAGCAATCAGCCCCAGCATTTT.